The T cell receptor beta chain under discussion was sequenced for a study of vaccination and CD4 T cells after COVID-19. Study-level background: The makeup of the convalescents was six males and four females, two of them Hispanic. Post-COVID draws came a median around 100 days after diagnosis (range 35 to 161). Regarding the study as a whole: Post-vaccination, and not before, a median approximately 85% of reactive clones appeared in convalescent patients.

The treatment: 10-day PBMC culture with coronavirus spike peptide pools or control peptides (ViraFEST assay). Ahead of the COVID-19 pandemic (2011-2018), the CD4+ T cells of the unexposed donor were collected. Oncomine TCR Beta short-read sequencing was applied to DNA from cultured CD4+ T cells. It was from cultured CD4+ T cells that genomic DNA was extracted. MiXCR, applied by TCRdb to the PCR reads, yields one record per CDR3 protein. This sample yields 8,400 or so distinct CDR3 sequences, of which less than 50% are seen a single time; approximately 20% belongs to the top ten. About this clonotype: The antigen is not known.

The ends lost 5 bases at V and 10 bases at J; junction bases unmatched: 11. CDR1 and CDR2 (germline): DFQATT, SNEGSKA (reference sequence). This CDR3 is built from 14 residues. The sample comprised CD4+ T cells from blood, cultured in vitro. The chain couples TRBV20-1 to TRBJ1-6; TRBD1 matches 7 bases. This clonotype was sampled from a human donor in good health. CDR3 in amino acids: CSAEIGTVKSPLHF. The CDR3 DNA is TGCAGTGCTGAGATTGGGACAGTAAAATCACCCCTCCACTTT.